The sequence of this T cell receptor beta chain was determined in a study of blood T cell repertoires in COVID-19. Background on the study: The origin of the acute and convalescent COVID-19 samples was the United States, Italy and Spain.

This CDR3 contains 16 residues. Germline V gene sequence: CDR1 MDHEN, CDR2 SYDVKM. The J segment lost 7 bases and the V segment lost 8 bases, leaving 19 bases of the junction unmatched. Profiling relied on immunoSEQ multiplex PCR, and the TCRdb table lists in-frame clones only, not all of them. The top ten clones hold around 2.2% of a sample with about 160,000 clones, 84% of them seen once. The V and J genes are TRBV28 and TRBJ2-5, with 7 bases aligning to TRBD2. This receptor was obtained from a man between 65 and 80 years old with acute or convalescent COVID-19. Sequencing was carried out using peripheral blood. The CDR3 loop is CASETGAGEVYVTQYF. CDR3 bases: TGTGCCAGCGAAACCGGGGCGGGAGAGGTTTACGTGACCCAGTACTTC.